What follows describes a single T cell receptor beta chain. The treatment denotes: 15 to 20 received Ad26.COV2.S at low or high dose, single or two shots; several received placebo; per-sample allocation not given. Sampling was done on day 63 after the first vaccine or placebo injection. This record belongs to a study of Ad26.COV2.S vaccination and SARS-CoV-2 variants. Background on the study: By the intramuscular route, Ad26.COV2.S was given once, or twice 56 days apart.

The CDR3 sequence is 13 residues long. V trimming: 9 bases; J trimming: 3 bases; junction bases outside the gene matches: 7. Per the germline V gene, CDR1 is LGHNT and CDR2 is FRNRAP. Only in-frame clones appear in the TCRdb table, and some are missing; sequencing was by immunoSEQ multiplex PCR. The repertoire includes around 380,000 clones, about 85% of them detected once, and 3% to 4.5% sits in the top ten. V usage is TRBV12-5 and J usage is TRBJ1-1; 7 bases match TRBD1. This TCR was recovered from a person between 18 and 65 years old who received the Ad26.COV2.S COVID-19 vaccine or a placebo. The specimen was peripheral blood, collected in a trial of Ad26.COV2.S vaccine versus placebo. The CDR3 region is CASQGVEYTEAFF. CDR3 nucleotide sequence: TGTGCTAGCCAGGGGGTCGAGTACACTGAAGCTTTCTTT.